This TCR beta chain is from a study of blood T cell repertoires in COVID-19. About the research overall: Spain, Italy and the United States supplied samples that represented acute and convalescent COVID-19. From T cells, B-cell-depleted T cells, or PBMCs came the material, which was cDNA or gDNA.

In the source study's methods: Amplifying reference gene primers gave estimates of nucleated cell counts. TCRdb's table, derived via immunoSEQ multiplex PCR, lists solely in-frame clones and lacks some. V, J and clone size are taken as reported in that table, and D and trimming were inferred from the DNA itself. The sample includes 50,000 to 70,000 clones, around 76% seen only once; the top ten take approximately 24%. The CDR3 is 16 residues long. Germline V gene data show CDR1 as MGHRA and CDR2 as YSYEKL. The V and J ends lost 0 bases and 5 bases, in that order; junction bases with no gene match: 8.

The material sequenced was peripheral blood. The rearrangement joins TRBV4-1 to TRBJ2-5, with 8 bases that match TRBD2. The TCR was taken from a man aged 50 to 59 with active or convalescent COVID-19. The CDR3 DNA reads TGCGCCAGCAGCCAAGATGGGACCGGGAGGGGTGAGACCCAGTACTTC. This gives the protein CASSQDGTGRGETQYF.